This T cell receptor (beta chain) derives from a study of OX40 agonist ivuxolimab in advanced cancers. Study-wide context: The mean age was approximately 60 years, ranging from about 20 to 79, with more than 70% of participants male. Patients with prior anti-PD-1, anti-PD-L1 or anti-CTLA-4 therapy were eligible; 35% to 45% had some. Three patients got partial responses; one had hepatocellular carcinoma and two had cutaneous melanoma. Study-level results: CD8+ T cells were the subset that, on average, had more expanded clones than CD4+.

V lost 3 bases to trimming and J lost 2 bases; unmatched junction nucleotides: 4. This CDR3 comprises 15 residues. CDR1 and CDR2 (germline): LNHDA, SQIVND (reference sequence). Data came from immunoSEQ multiplex PCR; TCRdb stores just in-frame clones and leaves some out. Altogether about 74,000 clones are present, about four fifths being singletons, with the ten largest covering more than 2%. Details on this clone: Its specificity is not known.

This receptor was taken from an adult with an advanced solid tumor such as melanoma, head and neck, liver or kidney cancer. V is TRBV19 and J is TRBJ1-3; 7 nucleotides match TRBD1. Sequencing used CD4+ or CD8+ T cells sorted from blood, obtained in a trial of the OX40 agonist ivuxolimab. CDR3 protein: CASSIGGTAGNTIYF. In nucleotides, the CDR3 is TGTGCCAGTAGTATTGGGGGGACAGCTGGAAACACCATATATTTT.